This TCR beta chain was documented in a study of T cell responses to AZD1222 COVID-19 vaccine. Worth noting for this clone: Its antigen is as yet unknown.

Germline CDR1 reads LNHDA; CDR2 reads SQIVND (reference sequence). The CDR3 is made up of 14 amino acids. V lost 10 bases and J lost 5; bases outside the gene matches: 11. Assay used: immunoSEQ multiplex PCR; TCRdb lists only in-frame clones, some missing. The table lists about 130,000 clones, 75% to 90% of them singletons. Regarding the study as a whole: Most donors were white British and more were female, and clonal diversity was possibly underestimated.

The specimen was peripheral blood, collected on day 0 of AZD1222 vaccination. This clonotype was obtained from an adult in good health. The J gene is TRBJ2-5, the V gene TRBV19; 9 nucleotides align to TRBD2. CDR3 in DNA: TGTGCCACTAAGGGGACTAGCAGTACGGAGACCCAGTACTTC. Its translation is CATKGTSSTETQYF.